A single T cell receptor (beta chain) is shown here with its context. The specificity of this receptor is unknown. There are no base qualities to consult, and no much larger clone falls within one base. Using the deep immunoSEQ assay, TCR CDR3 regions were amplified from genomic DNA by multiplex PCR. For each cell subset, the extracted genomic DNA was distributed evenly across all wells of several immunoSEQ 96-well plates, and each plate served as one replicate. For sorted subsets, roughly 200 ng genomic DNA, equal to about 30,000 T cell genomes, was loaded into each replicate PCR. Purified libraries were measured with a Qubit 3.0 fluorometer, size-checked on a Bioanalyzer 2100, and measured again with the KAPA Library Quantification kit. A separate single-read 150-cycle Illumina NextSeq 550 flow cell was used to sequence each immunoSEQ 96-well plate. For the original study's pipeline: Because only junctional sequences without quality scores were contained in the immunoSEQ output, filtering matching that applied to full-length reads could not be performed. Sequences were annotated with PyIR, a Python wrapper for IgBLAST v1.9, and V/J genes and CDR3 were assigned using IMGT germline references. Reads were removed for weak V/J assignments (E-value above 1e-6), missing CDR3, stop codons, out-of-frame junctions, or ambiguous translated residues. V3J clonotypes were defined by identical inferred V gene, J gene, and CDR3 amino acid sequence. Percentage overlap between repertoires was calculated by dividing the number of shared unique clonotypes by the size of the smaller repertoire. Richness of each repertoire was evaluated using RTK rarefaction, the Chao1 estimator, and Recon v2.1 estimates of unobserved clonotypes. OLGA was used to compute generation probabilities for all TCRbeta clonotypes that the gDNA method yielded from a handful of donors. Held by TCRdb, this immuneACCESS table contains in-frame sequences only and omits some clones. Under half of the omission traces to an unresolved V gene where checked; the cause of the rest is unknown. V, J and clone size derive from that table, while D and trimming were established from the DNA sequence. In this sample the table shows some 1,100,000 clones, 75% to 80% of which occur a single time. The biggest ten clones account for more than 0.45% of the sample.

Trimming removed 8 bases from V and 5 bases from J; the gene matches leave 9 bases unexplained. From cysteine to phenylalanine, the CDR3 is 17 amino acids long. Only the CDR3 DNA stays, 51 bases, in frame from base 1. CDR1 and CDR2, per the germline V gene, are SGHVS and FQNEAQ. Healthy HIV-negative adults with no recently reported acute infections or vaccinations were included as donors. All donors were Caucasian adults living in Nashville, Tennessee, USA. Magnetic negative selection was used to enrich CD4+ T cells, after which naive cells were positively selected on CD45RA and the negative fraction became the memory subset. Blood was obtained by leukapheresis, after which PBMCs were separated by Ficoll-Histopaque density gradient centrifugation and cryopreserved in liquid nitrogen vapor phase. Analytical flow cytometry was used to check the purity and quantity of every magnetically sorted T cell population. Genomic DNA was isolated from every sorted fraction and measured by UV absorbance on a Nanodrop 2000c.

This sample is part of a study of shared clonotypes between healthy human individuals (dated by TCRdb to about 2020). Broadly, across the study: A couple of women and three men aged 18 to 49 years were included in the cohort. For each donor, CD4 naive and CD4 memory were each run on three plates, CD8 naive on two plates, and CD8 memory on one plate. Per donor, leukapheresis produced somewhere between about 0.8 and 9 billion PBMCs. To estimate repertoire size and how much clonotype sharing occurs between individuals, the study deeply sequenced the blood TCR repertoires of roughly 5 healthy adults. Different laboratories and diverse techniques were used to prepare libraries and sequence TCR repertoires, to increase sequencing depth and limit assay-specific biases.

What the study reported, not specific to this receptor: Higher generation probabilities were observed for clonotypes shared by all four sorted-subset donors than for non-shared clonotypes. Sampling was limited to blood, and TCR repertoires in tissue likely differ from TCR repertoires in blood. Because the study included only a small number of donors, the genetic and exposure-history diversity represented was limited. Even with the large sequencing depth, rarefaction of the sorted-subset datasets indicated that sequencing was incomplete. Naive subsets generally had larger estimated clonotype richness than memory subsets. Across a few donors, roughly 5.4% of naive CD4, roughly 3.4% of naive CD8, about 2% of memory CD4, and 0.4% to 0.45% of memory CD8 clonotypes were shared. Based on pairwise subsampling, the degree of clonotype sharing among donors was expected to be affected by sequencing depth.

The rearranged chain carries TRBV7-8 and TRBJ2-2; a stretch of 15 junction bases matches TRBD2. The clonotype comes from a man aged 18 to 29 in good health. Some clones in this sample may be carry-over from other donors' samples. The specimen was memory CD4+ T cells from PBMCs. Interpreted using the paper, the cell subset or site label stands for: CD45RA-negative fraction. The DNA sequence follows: TGTGCCAGCGGCAAGGGACTAGCGGGAGGACGGACCGGGGAGCTGTTTTTT. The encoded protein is CASGKGLAGGRTGELFF.